These T cell receptor beta chains were read from a single sample in a study of monozygotic twins with inflammatory bowel disease. Each CDR3 protein gets one entry in TCRdb, which reprocessed the 5' RACE reads and gives no DNA. The sample spans 310,000 or so distinct CDR3 sequences; the ten largest clones claim 2% to 2.5%. Sequenced input: blood. The receptors originated from a human donor with ulcerative colitis or Crohn's disease, or a healthy co-twin of an affected twin (not recorded which). CDR3s include the opening cysteine and the closing phenylalanine or tryptophan.

>TRBV20-1|TRBJ2-2|15
CSARDWDLSTGELFF
>TRBV20-1|TRBJ1-4|16
CSARDPRSGALEKLFF
>TRBV6-1|TRBJ1-6|15
CASSATGENNSPLHF
>TRBV5-4|TRBJ1-1|14
CASSLEQGNTEAFF
>TRBV5-1|TRBJ2-3|18
CASSLRGHGGTPQDTQYF
>TRBV7-2|TRBJ2-5|19
CASSLALAGAFLYQETQYF
>TRBV12-3/TRBV12-4|TRBJ2-1|17
CASSLRGKREDYNEQFF
>TRBV12-3/TRBV12-4|TRBJ1-5|16
CASAPGQGTAHQPQHF
>TRBV11-1|TRBJ2-1|16
CASSRLQGLRIHEQFF
>TRBV6-6|TRBJ1-5|13
CASSLGVDQPQHF
>TRBV12-3/TRBV12-4|TRBJ1-5|13
CASSLESGQPQHF
>TRBV4-1|TRBJ2-2|16
CASSQVMVSRSGELFF
>TRBV5-1|TRBJ2-1|14
CASSLPDLYNEQFF
>TRBV6-1|TRBJ2-3|17
CATLRASGVHKLDTQYF
>TRBV7-9|TRBJ2-7|13
CASSFTTRYEQYF
>TRBV7-8|TRBJ2-2|16
CASRLPGRSNTGELFF
>TRBV5-1|TRBJ2-7|12
CASSRRAYEQYF
>TRBV20-1|TRBJ2-5|20
CSARDILAHLRMFRSETQYF
>TRBV5-4|TRBJ2-1|14
CASSLAGTVTEQFF
>TRBV20-1|TRBJ2-7|14
CSAYASGNTYEQYF
>TRBV7-8|TRBJ2-7|16
CASSLVVGQGLWEQYF
>TRBV28|TRBJ2-1|15
CASGPGSLGNNEQFF
>TRBV4-3|TRBJ1-6|14
CASSQDWGNSPLHF
>TRBV28|TRBJ2-7|13
CASGNAGNYEQYF
>TRBV6-1|TRBJ2-3|15
CASSLHRSGRDTQYF
>TRBV20-1|TRBJ2-2|13
CSARLVNTGELFF
>TRBV10-2|TRBJ2-3|14
CASRLAGLTDTQYF
>TRBV5-1|TRBJ2-3|15
CASSLQVPQTDTQYF
>TRBV24-1|TRBJ2-1|12
CATRSLGAEQFF
>TRBV19|TRBJ1-6|14
CASSTDVNNSPLHF
>TRBV11-2|TRBJ2-1|17
CASSLNSGTSPYNEQFF
>TRBV11-2|TRBJ1-1|17
CASSPTSRVLGNTEAFF
>TRBV19|TRBJ2-2|14
CATRGAINTGELFF
>TRBV7-9|TRBJ2-6|17
CASSLGDWSSSANVLTF
>TRBV6-1|TRBJ2-1|18
CASARGLSGALDYNEQFF
>TRBV29-1|TRBJ1-1|13
CSVARGGNTEAFF
>TRBV18|TRBJ2-2|16
CASSFAPDPNTGELFF
>TRBV20-1|TRBJ2-5|15
CSASSLAGMKETQYF
>TRBV28|TRBJ2-7|15
CASSLGLGPRYEQYF
>TRBV10-3|TRBJ2-7|13
CAIRPDTSYEQYF
>TRBV6-5|TRBJ1-1|14
CASSSPGPNTEAFF